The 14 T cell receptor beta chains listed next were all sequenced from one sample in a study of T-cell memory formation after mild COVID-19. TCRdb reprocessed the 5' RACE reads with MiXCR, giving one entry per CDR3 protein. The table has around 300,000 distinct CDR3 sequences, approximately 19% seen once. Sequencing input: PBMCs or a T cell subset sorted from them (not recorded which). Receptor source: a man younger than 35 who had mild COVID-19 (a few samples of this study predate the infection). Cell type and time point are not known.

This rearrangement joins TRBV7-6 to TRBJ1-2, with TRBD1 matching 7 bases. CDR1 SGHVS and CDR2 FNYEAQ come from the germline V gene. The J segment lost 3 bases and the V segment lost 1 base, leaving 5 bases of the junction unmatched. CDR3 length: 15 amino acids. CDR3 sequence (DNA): TGTGCCAGCAGCTTAGGGGCAGGGGGACACTATGGCTACACCTTC. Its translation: CASSLGAGGHYGYTF.

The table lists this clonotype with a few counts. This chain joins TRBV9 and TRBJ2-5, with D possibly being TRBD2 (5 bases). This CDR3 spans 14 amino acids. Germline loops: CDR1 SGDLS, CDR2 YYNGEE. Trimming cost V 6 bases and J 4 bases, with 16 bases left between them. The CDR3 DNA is TGTGCCAGCACCGGGCCGGGGTGGGGAGAGACCCAGTACTTC. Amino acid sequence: CASTGPGWGETQYF.

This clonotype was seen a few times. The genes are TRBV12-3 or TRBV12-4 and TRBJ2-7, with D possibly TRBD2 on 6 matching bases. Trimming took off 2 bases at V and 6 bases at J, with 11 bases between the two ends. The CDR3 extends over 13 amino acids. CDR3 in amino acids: CASSLLEGSEQYV. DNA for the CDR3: TGTGCCAGCAGTTTATTGGAGGGAAGCGAGCAGTACGTC.

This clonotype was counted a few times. CDR3: CASSLEWGRGRIDTQYF. CDR3 nucleotides: TGCGCCAGCAGCTTGGAGTGGGGCAGGGGGCGCATAGATACGCAGTATTTT. The chain couples TRBV5-1 to TRBJ2-3; TRBD1 agrees at 8 bases. This CDR3 has 17 amino acids. Germline V gives CDR1 SGHRS, CDR2 YFSETQ. With 0 bases clipped from V and 5 bases from J, the junction kept 11 bases outside the gene matches.

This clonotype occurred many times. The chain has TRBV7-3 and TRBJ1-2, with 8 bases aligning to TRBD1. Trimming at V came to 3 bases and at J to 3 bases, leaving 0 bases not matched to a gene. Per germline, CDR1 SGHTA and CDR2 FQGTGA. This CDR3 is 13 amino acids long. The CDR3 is CASSLTGDYGYTF. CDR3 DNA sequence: TGTGCCAGCAGCTTGACAGGGGACTATGGCTACACCTTC.

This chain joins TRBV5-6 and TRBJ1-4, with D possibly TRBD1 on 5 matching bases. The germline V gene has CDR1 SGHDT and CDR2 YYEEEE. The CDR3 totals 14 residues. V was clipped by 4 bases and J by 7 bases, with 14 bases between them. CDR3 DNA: TGTGCCAGCAGCCCAATGCCAGGGAGTGAAAAACTGTTTTTT. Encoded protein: CASSPMPGSEKLFF.

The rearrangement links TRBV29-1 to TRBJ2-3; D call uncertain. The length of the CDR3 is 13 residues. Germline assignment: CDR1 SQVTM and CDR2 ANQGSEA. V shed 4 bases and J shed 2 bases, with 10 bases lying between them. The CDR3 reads CSVVGRSTDTQYF. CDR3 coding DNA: TGCAGCGTTGTTGGCAGGTCCACAGATACGCAGTATTTT.

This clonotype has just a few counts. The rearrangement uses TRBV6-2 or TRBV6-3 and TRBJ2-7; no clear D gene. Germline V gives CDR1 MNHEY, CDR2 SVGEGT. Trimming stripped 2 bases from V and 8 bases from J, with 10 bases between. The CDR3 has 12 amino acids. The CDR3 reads CASSYDPKQQYF. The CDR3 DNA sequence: TGTGCCAGCAGTTACGATCCTAAACAGCAGTACTTC.

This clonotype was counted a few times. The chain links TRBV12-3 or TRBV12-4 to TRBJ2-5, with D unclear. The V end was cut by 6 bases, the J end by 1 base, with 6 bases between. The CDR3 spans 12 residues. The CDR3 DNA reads TGTGCCAGCAGAAGAACCCAAGAGACCCAGTACTTC. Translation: CASRRTQETQYF.

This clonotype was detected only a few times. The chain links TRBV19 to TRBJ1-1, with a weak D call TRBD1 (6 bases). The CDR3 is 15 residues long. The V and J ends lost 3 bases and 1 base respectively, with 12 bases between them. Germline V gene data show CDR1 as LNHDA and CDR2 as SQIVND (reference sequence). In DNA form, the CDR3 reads TGTGCCAGTAGTATGGTCGACAGGCGGAACACTGAAGCTTTCTTT. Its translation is CASSMVDRRNTEAFF.

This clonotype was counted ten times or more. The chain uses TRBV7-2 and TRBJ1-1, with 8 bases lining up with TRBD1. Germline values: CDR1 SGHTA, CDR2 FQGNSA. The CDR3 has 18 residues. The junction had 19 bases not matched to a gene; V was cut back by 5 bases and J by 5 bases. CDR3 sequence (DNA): TGTGCCAGCAGCCCCCGCCGGACAGGGAATGAATGGAGGACTGAAGCTTTCTTT. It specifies CASSPRRTGNEWRTEAFF.

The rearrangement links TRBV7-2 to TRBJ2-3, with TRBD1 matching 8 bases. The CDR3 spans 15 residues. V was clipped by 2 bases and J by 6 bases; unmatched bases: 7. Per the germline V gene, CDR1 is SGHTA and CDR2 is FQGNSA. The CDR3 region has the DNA TGTGCCAGCAGCTTACAGGACAGGGTCTTTGATACGCAGTATTTT. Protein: CASSLQDRVFDTQYF.

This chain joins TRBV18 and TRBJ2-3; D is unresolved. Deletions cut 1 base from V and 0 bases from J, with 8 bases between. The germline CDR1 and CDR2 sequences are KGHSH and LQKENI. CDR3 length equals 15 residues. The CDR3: CASSPRPISTDTQYF. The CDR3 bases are TGTGCCAGCTCACCACGCCCCATTAGCACAGATACGCAGTATTTT.

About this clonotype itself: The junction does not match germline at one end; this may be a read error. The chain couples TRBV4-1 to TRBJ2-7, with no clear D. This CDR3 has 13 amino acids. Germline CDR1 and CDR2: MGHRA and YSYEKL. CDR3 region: CASSQGMGYEQYF. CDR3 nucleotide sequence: TGCGCCAGCAGTCAAGGCATGGGGTACGAGCAGTACTTC.